This T cell receptor beta chain was captured by sequencing in a study of blood T cell repertoires in COVID-19. Germline V gene sequence: CDR1 LNHDA, CDR2 SQIVND (reference sequence). V shed 2 bases and J 5 bases; nucleotides not matched to a gene: 7. The CDR3 has 15 amino acids. Using immunoSEQ multiplex PCR, the repertoire was profiled, and TCRdb retains in-frame clones only, with some absent. The sample includes 120,000 to 150,000 clones, approximately 82% of them seen just once. This clone was seen a handful of times. The origin of this receptor is a human donor with acute or convalescent COVID-19. The donor label of this sample is uncertain. The V gene is TRBV19, the J gene TRBJ1-2; 8 bases are shared with TRBD1. The source material was peripheral blood. In DNA, the CDR3 is TGTGCCAGTAGTATACCTCATACAGGGGGGTATGGCTACACCTTC. It codes for CASSIPHTGGYGYTF.